These T cell receptor beta chains were read from a single sample in a study of CD8+CD57+ T cells in acquired aplastic anemia. TCRdb re-called the reads with MiXCR, one entry per CDR3 protein. There are around 140,000 distinct CDR3 sequences in the sample; around two fifths occur only once, and 7.5% to 9.5% lies in the top ten. Source material: sorted CD4+, CD8+, or CD8+CD57+ T cells (not recorded which) from PBMCs. The origin of the receptors is a human donor in good health, serving as a control. Each CDR3 is given with its conserved first and last residue. A D gene is named only where the DNA matches it firmly. The listing skips clone size in some rows; elsewhere it reads once, few, many or a size class.

clone size: many
D gene: -
J gene: TRBJ2-3
V gene: TRBV24-1
CDR3 protein: CATGGRGTDTQYF
CDR3 DNA: TGTGCCACCGGGGGGCGCGGCACAGATACGCAGTATTTT

clone size: -
D gene: -
J gene: TRBJ2-5
V gene: TRBV7-2
CDR3 protein: CASSFGEPETQYF
CDR3 DNA: TGTGCCAGCAGCTTTGGCGAACCGGAGACCCAGTACTTC

clone size: many
D gene: -
J gene: TRBJ1-2
V gene: TRBV10-1
CDR3 protein: CASIAGTCGYTF
CDR3 DNA: TGCGCCAGCATTGCCGGGACATGTGGCTACACCTTC

clone size: -
D gene: -
J gene: TRBJ1-1
V gene: TRBV10-1
CDR3 protein: CATLRRDTDGYTEAFF
CDR3 DNA: TGCGCCACCCTGAGGAGGGACACCGATGGGTACACTGAAGCTTTCTTT

clone size: few
D gene: -
J gene: TRBJ1-2
V gene: TRBV6-5
CDR3 protein: CASSFRRESGGYTF
CDR3 DNA: TGTGCCAGCAGCTTCAGGCGGGAGTCGGGGGGCTACACCTTC

clone size: -
D gene: -
J gene: TRBJ1-2
V gene: TRBV19
CDR3 protein: CASMGVYGYTF
CDR3 DNA: TGTGCCAGTATGGGCGTCTATGGCTACACCTTC

clone size: once
D gene: -
J gene: TRBJ2-7
V gene: TRBV20-1
CDR3 protein: CSASSPTSYEQYF
CDR3 DNA: TGCAGTGCTAGTTCCCCGACGTCCTACGAGCAGTACTTC

clone size: -
D gene: -
J gene: TRBJ2-2
V gene: TRBV19
CDR3 protein: CASKPSGSGELFF
CDR3 DNA: TGTGCCAGTAAGCCCTCTGGCTCCGGGGAGCTGTTTTTT

clone size: few
D gene: TRBD2
J gene: TRBJ2-3
V gene: TRBV19
CDR3 protein: CASSIRGGDTQYF
CDR3 DNA: TGTGCCAGTAGTATCCGGGGGGGAGATACGCAGTATTTT

clone size: many
D gene: -
J gene: TRBJ1-1
V gene: TRBV12-3/TRBV12-4
CDR3 protein: CASSLQGMNTEAFF
CDR3 DNA: TGTGCCAGCAGTTTGCAAGGAATGAACACTGAAGCTTTCTTT

clone size: few
D gene: -
J gene: TRBJ1-1
V gene: TRBV18
CDR3 protein: CASSLSREGGAFF
CDR3 DNA: TGTGCCAGCTCACTGTCCCGGGAAGGGGGAGCTTTCTTT

clone size: many
D gene: TRBD1
J gene: TRBJ2-1
V gene: TRBV15
CDR3 protein: CATSRDRQGGNEQFF
CDR3 DNA: TGTGCCACCAGCAGAGATAGACAGGGGGGGAATGAGCAGTTCTTC

clone size: -
D gene: TRBD2
J gene: TRBJ2-7
V gene: TRBV2
CDR3 protein: CASSRQGGAGGLEQYF
CDR3 DNA: TGTGCCAGCAGCCGCCAGGGCGGAGCGGGAGGTCTGGAGCAGTACTTC

clone size: few
D gene: TRBD2
J gene: TRBJ2-7
V gene: TRBV25-1
CDR3 protein: CASSPRGRAYEQYF
CDR3 DNA: TGTGCCAGCAGCCCGCGCGGGAGGGCCTACGAGCAGTACTTC

clone size: -
D gene: -
J gene: TRBJ1-1
V gene: TRBV7-6
CDR3 protein: CASSQQGSYTEAFF
CDR3 DNA: TGTGCCAGCAGCCAACAGGGATCGTACACTGAAGCTTTCTTT

clone size: -
D gene: -
J gene: TRBJ1-6
V gene: TRBV2
CDR3 protein: CASLIGRGGDSPLHF
CDR3 DNA: TGTGCCAGTCTGATAGGGCGGGGAGGTGATTCACCCCTCCACTTT

clone size: once
D gene: -
J gene: TRBJ1-1
V gene: TRBV19
CDR3 protein: CASSIGTANTEALF
CDR3 DNA: TGTGCCAGTAGTATAGGGACAGCTAACACCGAAGCTCTCTTT

clone size: -
D gene: TRBD1
J gene: TRBJ2-7
V gene: TRBV19
CDR3 protein: CASRGQGAGEQYF
CDR3 DNA: TGTGCCAGTAGGGGACAGGGGGCCGGGGAGCAGTACTTC

clone size: many
D gene: -
J gene: TRBJ2-3
V gene: TRBV12-3/TRBV12-4
CDR3 protein: CASRPRGSGGTDTQYF
CDR3 DNA: TGTGCCAGCAGGCCCAGGGGCAGCGGGGGCACAGATACGCAGTATTTT

clone size: few
D gene: -
J gene: TRBJ2-1
V gene: TRBV6-5
CDR3 protein: CASSSPLALHNEQFF
CDR3 DNA: TGTGCCAGCAGTTCCCCATTGGCGCTTCACAATGAGCAGTTCTTC

clone size: -
D gene: -
J gene: TRBJ2-5
V gene: TRBV15
CDR3 protein: CATSRDYIETQYF
CDR3 DNA: TGTGCCACCAGCAGAGATTATATTGAGACCCAGTACTTC

clone size: many
D gene: -
J gene: TRBJ1-6
V gene: TRBV12-3/TRBV12-4
CDR3 protein: CASGSAASPLHF
CDR3 DNA: TGTGCCAGCGGCTCCGCCGCATCACCCCTCCACTTT

clone size: many
D gene: TRBD1
J gene: TRBJ2-2
V gene: TRBV7-6
CDR3 protein: CASSTRTGSGELFF
CDR3 DNA: TGTGCCAGCAGCACGCGGACAGGGTCCGGGGAGCTGTTTTTT

clone size: -
D gene: TRBD1
J gene: TRBJ1-2
V gene: TRBV20-1
CDR3 protein: CSAEDRGTNYGYTF
CDR3 DNA: TGCAGTGCGGAGGACAGGGGAACCAACTATGGCTACACCTTC

clone size: many
D gene: -
J gene: TRBJ1-6
V gene: TRBV30
CDR3 protein: CAWTGKNNSPLHF
CDR3 DNA: TGTGCCTGGACTGGGAAGAATAATTCACCCCTCCACTTT

clone size: -
D gene: -
J gene: TRBJ2-1
V gene: TRBV29-1
CDR3 protein: CSVQGGNYNEQFF
CDR3 DNA: TGCAGCGTCCAGGGGGGAAACTACAATGAGCAGTTCTTC

clone size: -
D gene: -
J gene: TRBJ2-5
V gene: TRBV29-1
CDR3 protein: CSVDPLTGTQYF
CDR3 DNA: TGCAGCGTTGACCCCTTAACAGGGACCCAGTACTTC

clone size: many
D gene: TRBD2
J gene: TRBJ2-3
V gene: TRBV12-3/TRBV12-4
CDR3 protein: CASSSGTSGGPSTDTQYF
CDR3 DNA: TGTGCCAGCAGTTCAGGGACTAGCGGAGGGCCTAGCACAGATACGCAGTATTTT

clone size: -
D gene: -
J gene: TRBJ2-5
V gene: TRBV20-1
CDR3 protein: CSARSDFGDDQETQYF
CDR3 DNA: TGCAGTGCTAGGTCCGACTTTGGTGACGACCAAGAGACCCAGTACTTC

clone size: many
D gene: -
J gene: TRBJ2-7
V gene: TRBV10-2
CDR3 protein: CASSESNWIKQVRAYEQYF
CDR3 DNA: TGCGCCAGCAGTGAGTCTAATTGGATTAAGCAGGTGCGCGCCTACGAGCAGTACTTC

clone size: few
D gene: TRBD2
J gene: TRBJ2-1
V gene: TRBV2
CDR3 protein: CASSLTSGYNEQFF
CDR3 DNA: TGTGCCAGCAGCTTGACTAGCGGATACAATGAGCAGTTCTTC

clone size: -
D gene: -
J gene: TRBJ1-5
V gene: TRBV7-9
CDR3 protein: CASSLDDARNQPQHF
CDR3 DNA: TGTGCCAGCAGCTTAGATGACGCGAGGAATCAGCCCCAGCATTTT

clone size: many
D gene: -
J gene: TRBJ2-7
V gene: TRBV5-8
CDR3 protein: CASSLGVLQQHEQYF
CDR3 DNA: TGTGCCAGCAGCTTGGGAGTTCTACAGCAGCACGAGCAGTACTTC

clone size: many
D gene: TRBD2
J gene: TRBJ2-3
V gene: TRBV11-2
CDR3 protein: CASSLGALAGGDTQYF
CDR3 DNA: TGTGCCAGCAGCTTAGGGGCGCTAGCGGGGGGGGATACGCAGTATTTT

clone size: many
D gene: -
J gene: TRBJ1-6
V gene: TRBV6-5
CDR3 protein: CASSYRGSYNSPLHF
CDR3 DNA: TGTGCCAGCAGTTACCGAGGGTCCTATAATTCACCCCTCCACTTT

clone size: many
D gene: -
J gene: TRBJ2-1
V gene: TRBV19
CDR3 protein: CASHRGGSSYNEQFF
CDR3 DNA: TGTGCCAGCCATCGAGGGGGGAGCTCCTACAATGAGCAGTTCTTC

clone size: -
D gene: -
J gene: TRBJ2-7
V gene: TRBV25-1
CDR3 protein: CASSGTASNEQYF
CDR3 DNA: TGTGCCAGCAGTGGTACAGCCTCTAATGAGCAGTACTTC

clone size: many
D gene: -
J gene: TRBJ2-7
V gene: TRBV27
CDR3 protein: CASSSRGYEQYF
CDR3 DNA: TGTGCCAGCAGTTCCCGGGGATACGAGCAGTACTTC

clone size: many
D gene: TRBD1
J gene: TRBJ1-6
V gene: TRBV30
CDR3 protein: CAWSVDRGSSPLHF
CDR3 DNA: TGTGCCTGGAGTGTTGACAGGGGCAGTTCACCCCTCCACTTT

clone size: once
D gene: -
J gene: TRBJ1-6
V gene: TRBV3-1
CDR3 protein: CASSLSGVENSPLHF
CDR3 DNA: TGTGCCAGCAGCTTATCGGGGGTGGAGAATTCACCCCTCCACTTT

clone size: many
D gene: TRBD1
J gene: TRBJ2-5
V gene: TRBV5-1
CDR3 protein: CASSLAGTGGTETQYF
CDR3 DNA: TGCGCCAGCAGCTTGGCCGGGACAGGGGGGACGGAGACCCAGTACTTC

clone size: -
D gene: -
J gene: TRBJ2-1
V gene: TRBV4-1
CDR3 protein: CASSQPAGRSSDNEQFF
CDR3 DNA: TGCGCCAGCAGCCAACCGGCGGGTAGGTCTAGCGATAATGAGCAGTTCTTC

clone size: -
D gene: -
J gene: TRBJ2-5
V gene: TRBV20-1
CDR3 protein: CSARDGGIQETQYF
CDR3 DNA: TGCAGTGCTAGAGACGGAGGTATCCAAGAGACCCAGTACTTC

clone size: many
D gene: -
J gene: TRBJ2-7
V gene: TRBV10-1
CDR3 protein: CASSDGGYEQYF
CDR3 DNA: TGCGCCAGCAGTGACGGCGGCTACGAGCAGTACTTC

clone size: many
D gene: TRBD1
J gene: TRBJ2-5
V gene: TRBV20-1
CDR3 protein: CSARGFSGTGPQETQYF
CDR3 DNA: TGCAGTGCTAGAGGCTTCTCCGGGACAGGTCCCCAAGAGACCCAGTACTTC

clone size: many
D gene: -
J gene: TRBJ2-2
V gene: TRBV3-1
CDR3 protein: CASSHPTGELFF
CDR3 DNA: TGTGCCAGCAGCCACCCGACCGGGGAGCTGTTTTTT

clone size: many
D gene: TRBD1
J gene: TRBJ2-3
V gene: TRBV2
CDR3 protein: CASSATFLTGAYSTDTQYF
CDR3 DNA: TGTGCCAGCAGTGCGACCTTCCTGACAGGGGCATATAGCACAGATACGCAGTATTTT